Below, 16 T cell receptor beta chains from the same sample are listed, as sequenced in a study of shared clonotypes between healthy human individuals. Sequencing used immunoSEQ multiplex PCR; TCRdb keeps in-frame clones, though not all of them. Of some 2,000,000 clones listed, about 94% are singletons. Terminally differentiated effector memory CD45RA+ cells were excluded by CCR7 positive selection of CD45RO-negative cells. The sample comprised naive CD8+ T cells sorted from blood. All receptors derive from a man aged 18 to 30 in good health.

This clone was found once. The chain couples TRBV5-1 to TRBJ2-5, with 8 nucleotides matching TRBD2. CDR1 is SGHRS, CDR2 YFSETQ, per germline. The trim removed 2 bases at V and 5 bases at J, leaving 2 bases unmatched. CDR3 size: 13 residues. The CDR3 here is CASSFSSGETQYF. The CDR3 region has the DNA TGCGCCAGCAGCTTCTCTAGCGGGGAGACCCAGTACTTC.

This chain links TRBV18 with TRBJ1-4, with D uncertain. The CDR3 has 14 residues. Trimming stripped 6 bases from V and 9 bases from J, with 17 bases between. The germline gives CDR1 KGHSH, CDR2 LQKENI. CDR3 amino acids: CASSPGGSTKKLFF. In nucleotides, the CDR3 is TGTGCCAGCTCCCCAGGAGGCAGCACGAAAAAACTGTTTTTT.

The chain recombines TRBV4-1 with TRBJ1-1; TRBD1 agrees at 10 bases. The germline CDR1 and CDR2 sequences are MGHRA and YSYEKL. The CDR3 is 17 residues long. The V segment lost 3 bases and the J segment 3 bases; nucleotides outside the gene matches: 10. In nucleotides, the CDR3 is TGCGCCAGCAGCCATGGGACAGGGGCCGAAGAGGACACTGAAGCTTTCTTT. This codes for CASSHGTGAEEDTEAFF.

The rearrangement links TRBV29-1 to TRBJ2-7; 7 bases are a match to TRBD2. With 6 bases clipped from V and 3 bases from J, the junction kept 8 bases outside the gene matches. Germline V gene sequence: CDR1 SQVTM, CDR2 ANQGSEA. The CDR3 is 13 residues long. In DNA form, the CDR3 reads TGCAGCGTCCTGGGGGGGGACTACTACGAGCAGTACTTC. It translates to CSVLGGDYYEQYF.

On this clone itself: Within the sample, other DNA sequences also encode this same CDR3. This chain uses TRBV27 with TRBJ2-7; no reliable D call. The CDR3 runs 11 residues. V was shortened by 6 bases and J by 2 bases, with 5 bases between the two germline ends. CDR1 and CDR2 from the germline V gene are MNHEY and SMNVEV (reference sequence). As DNA, the CDR3 is TGTGCCAGCAGCCTCGCCTACGAGCAGTACTTC. It translates to CASSLAYEQYF.

The chain carries TRBV9 and TRBJ2-3, with no clear D. V was trimmed by 4 bases and J by 4 bases, leaving 7 bases between them. The CDR3 totals 12 residues. The germline V gene encodes CDR1 SGDLS and CDR2 YYNGEE. The CDR3 DNA reads as TGTGCCAGCAGCCGGTCGGCAGATACGCAGTATTTT. Translation gives CASSRSADTQYF.

This chain connects TRBV14 to TRBJ2-7; tentatively, D is TRBD1 (6 bases). This CDR3 region has 11 residues. In germline, CDR1 is SGHDN, CDR2 FVKESK. The V end lost 1 base, the J end lost 10 bases, and 8 bases lay between the germline ends. The CDR3 spells CASSQGGPQYF. The CDR3 DNA is TGTGCCAGCAGCCAAGGGGGGCCCCAGTACTTC.

In nucleotides, the CDR3 is TGTGCCAGCAGCCCCTTGGTAGCGGGAGGGCCGGGAGATACGCAGTATTTT. Translated: CASSPLVAGGPGDTQYF. The genes are TRBV13 and TRBJ2-3; 11 bases align to TRBD2. Germline assignment: CDR1 PRHDT and CDR2 FYEKMQ (reference sequence). The CDR3 runs to 17 residues. Trimming removed 5 bases from V and 5 bases from J; junction bases left unmatched: 12.

The chain is built from TRBV5-6 and TRBJ1-5; 7 positions agree with TRBD1. The CDR3 is 14 amino acids. In germline, CDR1 is SGHDT, CDR2 YYEEEE. The junction had 7 bases not matched to a gene; V was cut back by 4 bases and J by 6 bases. The CDR3 loop reads CASSLQGILQPQHF. DNA for the CDR3: TGTGCCAGCAGCCTACAGGGGATCCTTCAGCCCCAGCATTTT. Variable domain in full (rest from reference TRBV5-6 and TRBJ1-5): DAGVTQSPTHLIKTRGQQVTLRCSPKSGHDTVSWYQQALGQGPQFIFQYYEEEERQRGNFPDRFSGHQFPNYSSELNVNALLLGDSALYLCASSLQGILQPQHFGDGTRLSIL.

V gene TRBV7-8 combines with J gene TRBJ2-4; 7 bases match TRBD2. Germline loops: CDR1 SGHVS, CDR2 FQNEAQ. Trimming removed 5 bases from V and 0 bases from J; junction bases left unmatched: 7. CDR3 length equals 16 residues. CDR3 DNA sequence: TGTGCCAGCAGCCCACTTGGCGGGGGAGCCAAAAACATTCAGTACTTC. It specifies CASSPLGGGAKNIQYF.

The rearrangement uses TRBV7-2 and TRBJ2-3; D not certain. This CDR3 comprises 15 residues. With 1 base removed from V and 2 bases from J, the gap between germline ends came to 10 bases. Looked up from germline, CDR1 is SGHTA and CDR2 is FQGNSA. The CDR3 region is CASSLDWSLTDTQYF. As DNA, the CDR3 is TGTGCCAGCAGCTTAGACTGGTCCCTCACAGATACGCAGTATTTT.

This chain uses TRBV7-9 with TRBJ2-7; D is unresolved. The CDR3 has 13 residues. Germline V gene sequence: CDR1 SEHNR, CDR2 FQNEAQ (reference sequence). V lost 1 base, J lost 9 bases, and 13 bases lay in between. The CDR3 DNA reads TGTGCCAGCAGCTTAGACGACATCTCTGGGCAGTACTTC. It yields the protein CASSLDDISGQYF.

CDR3 in DNA: TGCGCCAGCAGCCAAGATTTTGCACCGGAGGATCACTACGAGCAGTACTTC. Translation: CASSQDFAPEDHYEQYF. The chain couples TRBV4-3 to TRBJ2-7; weak D call: TRBD2 (5 bases). The CDR3 length is 17 residues. Trimming cost V 0 bases and J 3 bases, with 18 bases left between them. Per the germline V gene, CDR1 is LGHNA and CDR2 is YSLEER.

With regard to this clone: Additional DNA sequences in this sample encode the identical CDR3. The chain joins TRBV7-9 to TRBJ2-7; D gene unclear. The CDR3 contains 12 residues. The ends were cut back, 1 base at V and 1 base at J, with 2 bases in the middle. Germline V gives CDR1 SEHNR, CDR2 FQNEAQ (reference sequence). The CDR3: CASSLVSYEQYF. The CDR3 DNA reads TGTGCCAGCAGCTTAGTATCCTACGAGCAGTACTTC.

The CDR3, as DNA: TGTGCCAGCAGTTCCATAGCGGGGGGCCCTCGGGAGCAGTACTTC. It is translated as CASSSIAGGPREQYF. This chain links TRBV6-5 with TRBJ2-7, with 10 positions matching TRBD2. The CDR3 contains 15 residues. The J segment lost 7 bases and the V segment lost 4 bases, leaving 10 bases of the junction unmatched. CDR1 and CDR2 (germline): MNHEY, SVGAGI.

Points on this clone: This sample includes further DNA sequences coding for the same CDR3. The chain combines TRBV4-1 with TRBJ2-7, with TRBD2 identical over 8 bases. V shed 1 base and J 2 bases; nucleotides not matched to a gene: 4. In germline, CDR1 is MGHRA, CDR2 YSYEKL. This CDR3 comprises 15 residues. CDR3 coding DNA: TGCGCCAGCAGCCAAGCTCCGGGACTAGCCTACGAGCAGTACTTC. It translates to CASSQAPGLAYEQYF.